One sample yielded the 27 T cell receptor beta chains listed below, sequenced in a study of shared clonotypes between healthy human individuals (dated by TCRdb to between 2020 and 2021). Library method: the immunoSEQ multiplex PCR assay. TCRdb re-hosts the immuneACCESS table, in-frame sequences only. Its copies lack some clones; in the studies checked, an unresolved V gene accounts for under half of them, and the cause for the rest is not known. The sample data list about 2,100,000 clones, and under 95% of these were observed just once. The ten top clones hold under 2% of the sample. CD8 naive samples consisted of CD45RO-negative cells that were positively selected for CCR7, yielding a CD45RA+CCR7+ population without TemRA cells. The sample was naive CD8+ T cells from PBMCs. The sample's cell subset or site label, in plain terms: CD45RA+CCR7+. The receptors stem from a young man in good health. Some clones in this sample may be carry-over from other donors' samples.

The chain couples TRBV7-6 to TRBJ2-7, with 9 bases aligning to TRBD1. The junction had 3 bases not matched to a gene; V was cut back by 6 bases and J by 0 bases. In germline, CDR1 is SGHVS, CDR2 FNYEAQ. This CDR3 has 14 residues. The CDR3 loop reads CASRDRGTSYEQYF. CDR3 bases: TGTGCCAGCAGGGACAGGGGTACCTCCTACGAGCAGTACTTC.

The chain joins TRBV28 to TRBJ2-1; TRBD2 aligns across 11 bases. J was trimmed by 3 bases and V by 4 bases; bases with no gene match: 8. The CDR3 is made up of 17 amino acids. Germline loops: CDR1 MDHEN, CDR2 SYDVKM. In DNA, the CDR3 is TGTGCCAGCAGTTCCAGACTAGCGGGAAACCACTACAATGAGCAGTTCTTC. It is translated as CASSSRLAGNHYNEQFF.

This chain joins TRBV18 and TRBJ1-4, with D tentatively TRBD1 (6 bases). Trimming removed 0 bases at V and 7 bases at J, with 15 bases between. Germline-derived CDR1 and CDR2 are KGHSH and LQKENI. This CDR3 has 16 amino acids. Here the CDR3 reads CASSPPASGVLEKLFF. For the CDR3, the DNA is TGTGCCAGCTCACCACCGGCCTCAGGGGTTCTTGAAAAACTGTTTTTT.

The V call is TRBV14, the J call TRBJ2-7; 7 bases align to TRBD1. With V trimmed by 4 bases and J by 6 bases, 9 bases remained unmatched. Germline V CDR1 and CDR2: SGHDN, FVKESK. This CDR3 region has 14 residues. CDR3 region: CASSLSGQSGEQYF. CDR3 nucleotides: TGTGCCAGCAGCCTATCGGGACAGAGCGGCGAGCAGTACTTC.

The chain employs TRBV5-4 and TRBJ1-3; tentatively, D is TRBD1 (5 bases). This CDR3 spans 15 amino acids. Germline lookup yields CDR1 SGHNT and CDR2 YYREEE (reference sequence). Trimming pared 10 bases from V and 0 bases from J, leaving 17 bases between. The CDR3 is CAGWDGARSGNTIYF. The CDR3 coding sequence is TGTGCCGGTTGGGACGGAGCTCGCTCTGGAAACACCATATATTTT.

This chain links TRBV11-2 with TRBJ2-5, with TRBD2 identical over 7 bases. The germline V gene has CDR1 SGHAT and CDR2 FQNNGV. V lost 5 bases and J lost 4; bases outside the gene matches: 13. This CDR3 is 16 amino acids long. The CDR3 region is CASSTIPAGFLETQYF. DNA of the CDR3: TGTGCCAGCAGCACAATTCCAGCGGGGTTTTTAGAGACCCAGTACTTC.

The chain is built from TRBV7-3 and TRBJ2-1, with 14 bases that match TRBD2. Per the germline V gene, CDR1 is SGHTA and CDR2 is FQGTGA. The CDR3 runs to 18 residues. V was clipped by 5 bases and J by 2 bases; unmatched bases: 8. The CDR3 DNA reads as TGTGCCAGCAGCGCCGGGACTAGCGGGAGAGGGGCCTACAATGAGCAGTTCTTC. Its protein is CASSAGTSGRGAYNEQFF.

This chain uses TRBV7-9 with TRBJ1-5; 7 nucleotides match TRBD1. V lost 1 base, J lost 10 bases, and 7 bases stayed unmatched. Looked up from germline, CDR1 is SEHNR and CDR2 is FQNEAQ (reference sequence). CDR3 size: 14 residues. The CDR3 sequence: CASSLGQGELPQHF. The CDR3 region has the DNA TGTGCCAGCAGCTTAGGGCAGGGGGAGCTTCCCCAGCATTTT.

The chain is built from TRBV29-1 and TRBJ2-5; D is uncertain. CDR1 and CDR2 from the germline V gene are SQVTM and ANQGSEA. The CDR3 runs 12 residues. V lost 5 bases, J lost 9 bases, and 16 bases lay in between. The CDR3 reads CSVPQPVGAQYF. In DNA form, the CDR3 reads TGCAGCGTTCCGCAGCCCGTGGGTGCCCAGTACTTC.

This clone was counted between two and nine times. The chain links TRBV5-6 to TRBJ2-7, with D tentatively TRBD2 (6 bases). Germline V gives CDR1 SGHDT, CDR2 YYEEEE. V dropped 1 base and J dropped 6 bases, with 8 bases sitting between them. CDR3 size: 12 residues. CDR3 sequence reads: CASSLLGGEQYF. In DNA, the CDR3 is TGTGCCAGCAGCTTGCTGGGGGGCGAGCAGTACTTC.

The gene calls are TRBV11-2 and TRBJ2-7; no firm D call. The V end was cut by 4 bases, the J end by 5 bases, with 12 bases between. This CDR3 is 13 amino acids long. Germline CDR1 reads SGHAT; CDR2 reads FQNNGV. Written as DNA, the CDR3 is TGTGCCAGCAGCTGGGCGGCGTTCGACGAGCAGTACTTC. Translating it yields CASSWAAFDEQYF.

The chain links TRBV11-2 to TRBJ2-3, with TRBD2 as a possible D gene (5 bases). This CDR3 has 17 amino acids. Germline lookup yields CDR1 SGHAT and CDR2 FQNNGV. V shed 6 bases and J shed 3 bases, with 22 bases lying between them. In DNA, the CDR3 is TGTGCCAGCAGTCCCAGAGGTCCGGGAACAGAAACAGATACGCAGTATTTT. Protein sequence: CASSPRGPGTETDTQYF.

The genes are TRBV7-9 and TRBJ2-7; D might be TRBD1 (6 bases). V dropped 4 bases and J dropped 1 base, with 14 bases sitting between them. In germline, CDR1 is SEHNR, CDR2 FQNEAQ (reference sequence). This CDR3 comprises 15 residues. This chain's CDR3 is CASSSREGESYEQYF. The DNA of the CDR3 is TGTGCCAGCAGCTCCCGTGAGGGGGAATCCTACGAGCAGTACTTC.

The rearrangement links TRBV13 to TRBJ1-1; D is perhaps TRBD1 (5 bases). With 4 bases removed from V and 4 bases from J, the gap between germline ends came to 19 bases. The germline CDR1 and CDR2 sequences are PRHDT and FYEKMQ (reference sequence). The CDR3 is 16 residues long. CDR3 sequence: CASSSLGETMGTEAFF. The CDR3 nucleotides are TGTGCCAGCAGCTCGTTGGGGGAGACCATGGGCACTGAAGCTTTCTTT.

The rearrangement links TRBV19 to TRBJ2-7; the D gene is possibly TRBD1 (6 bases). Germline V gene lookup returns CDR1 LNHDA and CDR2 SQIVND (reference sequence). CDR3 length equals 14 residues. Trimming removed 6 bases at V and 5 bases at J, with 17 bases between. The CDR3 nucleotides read TGTGCCAGTAGGCCGGACAGAGACCTACACGAGCAGTACTTC. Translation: CASRPDRDLHEQYF.

The chain's CDR3 is CAISTTGGDTEAFF. The CDR3 region has the DNA TGTGCCATCAGTACGACAGGGGGTGACACTGAAGCTTTCTTT. The gene calls are TRBV10-3 and TRBJ1-1; 9 bases agree with TRBD1. V lost 5 bases to trimming and J lost 3 bases; unmatched junction nucleotides: 4. The CDR3 covers 14 residues. CDR1 is ENHRY and CDR2 is SYGVKD in the germline V gene.

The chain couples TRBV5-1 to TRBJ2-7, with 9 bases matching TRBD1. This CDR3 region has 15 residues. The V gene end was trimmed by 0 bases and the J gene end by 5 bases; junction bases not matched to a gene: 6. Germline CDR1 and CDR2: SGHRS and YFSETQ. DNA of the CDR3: TGCGCCAGCAGCTTGGAAGGGACAGGGTACCACGAGCAGTACTTC. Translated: CASSLEGTGYHEQYF.

In DNA, the CDR3 is TGTGCCAGCAGTTTATCGATGGGGACAGGGGATCGGTACGAGCAGTACTTC. It encodes CASSLSMGTGDRYEQYF. The gene calls are TRBV28 and TRBJ2-7; 10 nucleotides match TRBD1. CDR3 length: 17 residues. J gave up 4 bases and V 1 base, and 10 bases lay outside the gene matches. From germline, CDR1 is MDHEN and CDR2 SYDVKM.

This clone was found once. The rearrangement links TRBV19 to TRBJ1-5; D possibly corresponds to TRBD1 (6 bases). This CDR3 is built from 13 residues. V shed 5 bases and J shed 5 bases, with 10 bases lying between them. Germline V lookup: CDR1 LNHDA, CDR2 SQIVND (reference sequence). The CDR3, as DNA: TGTGCCAGTAGTGCAGGGGTTGATCAGCCCCAGCATTTT. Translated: CASSAGVDQPQHF.

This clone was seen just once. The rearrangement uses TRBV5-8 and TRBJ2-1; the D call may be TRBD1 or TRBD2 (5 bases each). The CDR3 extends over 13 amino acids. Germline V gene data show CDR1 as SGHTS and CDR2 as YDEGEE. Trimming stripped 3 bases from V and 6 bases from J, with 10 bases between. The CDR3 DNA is TGTGCCAGCAGCTGGGACCTCTTCAATGAGCAGTTCTTC. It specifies CASSWDLFNEQFF.

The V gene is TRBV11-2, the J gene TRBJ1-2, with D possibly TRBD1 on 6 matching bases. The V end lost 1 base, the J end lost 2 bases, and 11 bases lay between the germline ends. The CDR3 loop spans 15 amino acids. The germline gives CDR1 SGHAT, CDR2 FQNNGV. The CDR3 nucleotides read TGTGCCAGCAGCTTAGGGGCAGGGGTGAACTATGGCTACACCTTC. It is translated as CASSLGAGVNYGYTF.

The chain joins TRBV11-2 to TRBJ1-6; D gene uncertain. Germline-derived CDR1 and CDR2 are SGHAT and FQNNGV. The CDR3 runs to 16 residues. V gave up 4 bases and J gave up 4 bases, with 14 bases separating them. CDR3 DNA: TGTGCCAGCAGCTCAGGAGGCAGCCATTATAATTCACCCCTCCACTTT. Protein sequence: CASSSGGSHYNSPLHF.

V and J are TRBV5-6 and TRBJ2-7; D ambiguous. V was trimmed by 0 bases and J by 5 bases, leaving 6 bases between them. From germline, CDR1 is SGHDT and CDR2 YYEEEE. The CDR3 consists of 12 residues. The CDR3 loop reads CASSLEGHEQYF. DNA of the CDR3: TGTGCCAGCAGCTTGGAGGGCCACGAGCAGTACTTC.

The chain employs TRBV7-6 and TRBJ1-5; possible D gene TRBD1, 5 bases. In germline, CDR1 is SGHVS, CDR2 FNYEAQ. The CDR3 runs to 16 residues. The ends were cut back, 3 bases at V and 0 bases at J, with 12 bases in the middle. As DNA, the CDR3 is TGTGCCAGCAGCTTGGGAGACAGTTATAGCAATCAGCCCCAGCATTTT. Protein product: CASSLGDSYSNQPQHF.

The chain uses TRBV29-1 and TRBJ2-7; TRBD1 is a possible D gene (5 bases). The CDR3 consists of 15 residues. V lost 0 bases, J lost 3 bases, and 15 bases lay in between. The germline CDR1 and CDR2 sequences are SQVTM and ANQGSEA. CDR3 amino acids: CSVEDLGEGSYEQYF. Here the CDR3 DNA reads TGCAGCGTTGAAGATTTAGGGGAAGGTAGCTACGAGCAGTACTTC.

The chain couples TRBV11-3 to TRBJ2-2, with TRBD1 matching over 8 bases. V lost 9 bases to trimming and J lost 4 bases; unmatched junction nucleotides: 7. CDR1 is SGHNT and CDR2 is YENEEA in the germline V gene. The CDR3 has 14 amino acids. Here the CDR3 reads CARPRGLGTGELFF. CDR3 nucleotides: TGTGCCAGACCCAGGGGGCTGGGCACCGGGGAGCTGTTTTTT. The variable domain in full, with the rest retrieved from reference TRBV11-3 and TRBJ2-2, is EAGVVQSPRYKIIEKKQPVAFWCNPISGHNTLYWYLQNLGQGPELLIRYENEEAVDDSQLPKDRFSAERLKGVDSTLKIQPAELGDSAVYLCARPRGLGTGELFFGEGSRLTVL.

The CDR3 reads CAWSVTGGGTEAFF. The CDR3 bases are TGTGCCTGGAGTGTAACAGGGGGGGGGACTGAAGCTTTCTTT. The chain is built from TRBV30 and TRBJ1-1; 8 nucleotides align to TRBD1. V was pared by 0 bases and J by 5 bases, with 5 bases of the junction left unmatched. In germline, CDR1 is GTSNPN, CDR2 SVGIG (reference sequence). The CDR3 has 14 amino acids.